This T cell receptor beta chain is from a study of blood T cell repertoires in COVID-19. Study-level background: Acute-phase and convalescent COVID-19 samples originated in the United States, Italy and Spain.

Profiling relied on immunoSEQ multiplex PCR, and the TCRdb table lists in-frame clones only, not all of them. The sample gives almost 65,000 clones, 80% to 90% of which show up once; 43% is in the top ten. The sequence was collected from a woman aged 55-69 years with COVID-19, enrolled during active disease. The sequenced sample consisted of peripheral blood.

CDR3 sequence: CASRGGRDTGELFF. The CDR3, as DNA: TGTGCCAGCAGGGGAGGGAGGGACACCGGGGAGCTGTTTTTT. The chain has TRBV7-2 and TRBJ2-2, with TRBD2 matching over 7 bases. The ends lost 6 bases at V and 3 bases at J; junction bases unmatched: 4. Germline lookup yields CDR1 SGHTA and CDR2 FQGNSA. The CDR3 has 14 residues.